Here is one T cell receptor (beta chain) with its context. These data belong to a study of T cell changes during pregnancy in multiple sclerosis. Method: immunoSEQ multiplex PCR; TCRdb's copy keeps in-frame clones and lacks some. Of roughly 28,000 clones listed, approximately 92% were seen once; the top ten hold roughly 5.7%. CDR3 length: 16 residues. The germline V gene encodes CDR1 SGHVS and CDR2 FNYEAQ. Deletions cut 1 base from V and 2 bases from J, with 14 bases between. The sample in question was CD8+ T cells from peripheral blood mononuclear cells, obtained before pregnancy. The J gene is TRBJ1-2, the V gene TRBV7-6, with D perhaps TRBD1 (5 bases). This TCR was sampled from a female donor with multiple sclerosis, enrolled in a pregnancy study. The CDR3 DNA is TGTGCCAGCAGCTTAGGAGCGGGGACCTCAAACTATGGCTACACCTTC. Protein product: CASSLGAGTSNYGYTF.